The 5 T cell receptor beta chains below come from one sample, sequenced in a study of blood T cells in healthy people across ages. Through a sample-barcoded 5' primer and a J-beta primer mix, a second PCR was run for roughly 6 to 12 cycles. Each CDR3 protein gets one entry after TCRdb re-called the 5' RACE reads with MiXCR. The data contain over a million distinct CDR3 sequences, around 40% of them singletons. The sequencing input was blood. Receptor source: a woman between 18 and 29 years old in good health.

This clonotype was seen a single time. The chain combines TRBV5-1 with TRBJ2-3; D uncertain. Germline CDR1 is SGHRS and CDR2 is YFSETQ. Trimming cost V 4 bases and J 4 bases, with 13 bases left between them. This CDR3 has 14 residues. CDR3 coding DNA: TGCGCCAGCAGCGTGGTACCAGTACCAGATACGCAGTATTTT. Its translation is CASSVVPVPDTQYF. Full variable domain (remainder filled in from reference TRBV5-1 and TRBJ2-3): KAGVTQTPRYLIKTRGQQVTLSCSPISGHRSVSWYQQTPGQGLQFLFEYFSETQRNKGNFPGRFSGRQFSNSRSEMNVSTLELGDSALYLCASSVVPVPDTQYFGPGTRLTVL.

On this clonotype itself: At one end, the junction sequence differs from germline, possibly due to a read error. J is TRBJ2-1 and V is TRBV9; either TRBD1 or TRBD2 may supply D (6 bases each). Looked up from germline, CDR1 is SGDLS and CDR2 is YYNGEE. The CDR3 extends over 15 amino acids. This CDR3 is CASSAMGAGYNEQLF. The CDR3 coding sequence is TGTGCCAGCAGCGCTATGGGGGCGGGGTACAATGAGCAGTTGTTC.

The V gene is TRBV28, the J gene TRBJ2-4; the match to TRBD1 covers 8 bases. Germline assignment: CDR1 MDHEN and CDR2 SYDVKM. Trimming cost V 5 bases and J 3 bases; bases outside gene matches: 12. The CDR3 is made up of 17 amino acids. The CDR3 DNA sequence: TGTGCCAGCAGTAGGTGGACAGGGAAAGATGGCAAAAACATTCAGTACTTC. Amino acids: CASSRWTGKDGKNIQYF.

The rearrangement joins TRBV3-1 to TRBJ2-7, with TRBD2 as a possible D gene (6 bases). Per germline, CDR1 LGHDT and CDR2 YNNKEL (reference sequence). The CDR3 covers 14 residues. V was shortened by 1 base and J by 6 bases, with 13 bases between the two germline ends. The CDR3 here is CASSQVAGHPEQYF. In nucleotides, the CDR3 is TGTGCCAGCAGCCAAGTTGCGGGGCACCCCGAGCAGTACTTC.

V usage is TRBV18 and J usage is TRBJ2-3, with 7 bases aligning to TRBD1. Germline CDR1 reads KGHSH; CDR2 reads LQKENI. The CDR3 spans 16 residues. V was clipped by 2 bases and J by 2 bases; unmatched bases: 7. CDR3 sequence (DNA): TGTGCCAGCTCACCAGTTACAGGGGCGTCCACAGATACGCAGTATTTT. Residues: CASSPVTGASTDTQYF.